Following are 28 T cell receptor beta chains from one sample sequenced in a study of T cells in Graves' hyperthyroidism and ophthalmopathy. Regions amplified from RNA transcripts were the TCR beta CDR3 regions. TCR CDR3 regions were first amplified by RT-PCR with HTBI primers. One entry per CDR3 protein results from TCRdb running MiXCR on the multiplex PCR reads. The sample records about 500,000 distinct CDR3 sequences, 15% to 20% being singletons. Specimen: blood. The receptors shown here come from a young woman with Graves' ophthalmopathy.

The chain uses TRBV7-6 and TRBJ2-3; D might be TRBD1 (6 bases). The CDR3 spans 14 residues. Germline values: CDR1 SGHVS, CDR2 FNYEAQ. V lost 5 bases to trimming and J lost 2 bases, with 11 bases between them. DNA of the CDR3: TGTGCCAGCAGCCAGGGACACTCCACAGATACGCAGTATTTT. Its translation: CASSQGHSTDTQYF.

This clonotype was found many times. As DNA, the CDR3 is TGTGCCTGGAGTGACCAGGGTGATGAGCAGTTCTTC. Amino acid sequence: CAWSDQGDEQFF. The chain has TRBV30 and TRBJ2-1; possible D gene TRBD1, 5 bases. V was pared by 1 base and J by 8 bases, with 9 bases between. CDR1 is GTSNPN and CDR2 is SVGIG in the germline V gene (reference sequence). The CDR3 sequence is 12 residues long. The variable domain in full, with the rest retrieved from reference TRBV30 and TRBJ2-1, is SQTIHQWPATLVQPVGSPLSLECTVEGTSNPNLYWYRQAAGRGLQLLFYSVGIGQISSEVPQNLSASRPQDRQFILSSKKLLLSDSGFYLCAWSDQGDEQFFGPGTRLTVL.

This rearrangement joins TRBV20-1 to TRBJ2-3; possible D gene TRBD2, 5 bases. V was clipped by 6 bases and J by 0 bases, with 19 bases between them. Germline CDR1 reads DFQATT; CDR2 reads SNEGSKA (reference sequence). CDR3 length equals 16 residues. The CDR3: CSAPLRLSDSTDTQYF. As DNA, the CDR3 is TGCAGTGCCCCCCTGAGACTATCGGATAGCACAGATACGCAGTATTTT.

This clonotype was seen a handful of times. This chain links TRBV14 with TRBJ1-3; D is ambiguous. Trimming removed 2 bases from V and 2 bases from J, with 10 bases in between. CDR1 and CDR2 from the germline V gene are SGHDN and FVKESK. CDR3 size: 15 residues. This CDR3 reads CASSQPGMAGNTIYF. The CDR3 nucleotides read TGTGCCAGCAGCCAACCGGGGATGGCTGGAAACACCATATATTTT.

This clonotype was seen at least ten times. The chain joins TRBV28 to TRBJ1-2; 7 positions match TRBD1. V lost 7 bases, J lost 9 bases, and 11 bases stayed unmatched. This CDR3 is built from 13 residues. In germline, CDR1 is MDHEN, CDR2 SYDVKM. The CDR3 protein is CASKPPTGSSYTF. In nucleotides, the CDR3 is TGTGCCAGCAAACCCCCGACAGGGTCGAGCTACACCTTC.

There are many counts of this clonotype. The rearrangement joins TRBV30 to TRBJ1-1; a weak D match, TRBD1 (6 bases). V shed 5 bases and J shed 5 bases, with 9 bases lying between them. This CDR3 contains 11 residues. Germline V gene lookup returns CDR1 GTSNPN and CDR2 SVGIG (reference sequence). The CDR3 here is CAWAGQTEAFF. In DNA, the CDR3 is TGTGCCTGGGCCGGACAGACTGAAGCTTTCTTT. The whole variable domain, remainder taken from reference TRBV30 and TRBJ1-1, is SQTIHQWPATLVQPVGSPLSLECTVEGTSNPNLYWYRQAAGRGLQLLFYSVGIGQISSEVPQNLSASRPQDRQFILSSKKLLLSDSGFYLCAWAGQTEAFFGQGTRLTVV.

The table lists this clonotype with many counts. The chain is built from TRBV20-1 and TRBJ2-1; 7 bases align to TRBD2. Per germline, CDR1 DFQATT and CDR2 SNEGSKA (reference sequence). CDR3 length: 16 residues. The V gene end was trimmed by 3 bases and the J gene end by 1 base; junction bases not matched to a gene: 9. CDR3 protein: CSASGGEILSYNEQFF. Here the CDR3 DNA reads TGCAGTGCTAGTGGGGGGGAGATACTTTCCTACAATGAGCAGTTCTTC.

V usage is TRBV11-2 and J usage is TRBJ2-5; perhaps TRBD2 as D (5 bases). CDR3 size: 14 residues. Trimming took 6 bases from V and 3 from J, leaving 14 bases between them. Looked up from germline, CDR1 is SGHAT and CDR2 is FQNNGV. The CDR3 region has the DNA TGTGCCAGCAGTCCCTTTGAGAGGGAAGAGACCCAGTACTTC. Amino acids: CASSPFEREETQYF.

This clonotype showed up many times. The chain links TRBV18 to TRBJ2-7, with D perhaps matching TRBD1 (6 bases). CDR1 is KGHSH and CDR2 is LQKENI in the germline V gene. The CDR3 spans 13 residues. V gave up 6 bases and J gave up 5 bases, with 14 bases separating them. The CDR3, as DNA: TGTGCCAGCTCCAGGACAGAGGGAAACGAGCAGTACTTC. It encodes CASSRTEGNEQYF.

In this sample, this clonotype turned up many times. CDR3 residues: CASSSGISDEQFF. Written as DNA, the CDR3 is TGTGCCAGCAGCTCAGGGATCTCCGATGAGCAGTTCTTC. J is TRBJ2-1 and V is TRBV6-1; perhaps TRBD1 as D (5 bases). CDR3 length: 13 residues. From germline, CDR1 is MNHNS and CDR2 SASEGT. V lost 6 bases and J 8 bases, leaving 14 bases between the germline ends.

At least ten counts were recorded for this clonotype. This chain joins TRBV11-2 and TRBJ2-6; 7 bases line up with TRBD1. The CDR3 has 16 residues. The germline V gene has CDR1 SGHAT and CDR2 FQNNGV. Unmatched junction bases numbered 3, after V lost 4 bases and J lost 0 bases. The CDR3 DNA reads TGTGCCAGCAGCTGGACAGGCCGCTCTGGGGCCAACGTCCTGACTTTC. It encodes CASSWTGRSGANVLTF.

This clonotype showed up just a few times. DNA for the CDR3: TGTGCCAGCAGCTTGGGGCTGGGGCAGCCACCGCTGAGCTCTGGAAACACCATATATTTT. This gives the protein CASSLGLGQPPLSSGNTIYF. The chain employs TRBV5-6 and TRBJ1-3; D perhaps matches TRBD1 (5 bases). Trimming shortened V by 0 bases and J by 0 bases, and 22 bases separated the two germline ends. CDR3 length: 20 residues. Germline CDR1 SGHDT, CDR2 YYEEEE.

The rearrangement links TRBV6-2 or TRBV6-3 to TRBJ1-1, with TRBD1 matching over 7 bases. The CDR3 totals 14 residues. CDR1 and CDR2 (germline): MNHEY, SVGEGT. The V gene end was trimmed by 8 bases and the J gene end by 5 bases; junction bases not matched to a gene: 11. DNA for the CDR3: TGTGCCAGCGCTTCCGGGACAGATGATACTGAAGCTTTCTTT. Its translation is CASASGTDDTEAFF.

There are a few counts of this clonotype. The CDR3 loop reads CASSMPGANNEQFF. The CDR3 DNA sequence: TGTGCCAGTAGTATGCCCGGGGCCAACAATGAGCAGTTCTTC. V is TRBV19 and J is TRBJ2-1; D possibly matches TRBD1 or TRBD2 (5 bases each). V was clipped by 3 bases and J by 5 bases, with 11 bases between them. The CDR3 length is 14 residues. CDR1 and CDR2 (germline): LNHDA, SQIVND (reference sequence).

This clonotype has more than one count but fewer than ten. The rearrangement links TRBV7-9 to TRBJ2-7; 10 bases line up with TRBD1. Germline values: CDR1 SEHNR, CDR2 FQNEAQ (reference sequence). J gave up 7 bases and V 2 bases, and 11 bases lay outside the gene matches. The CDR3 runs to 16 residues. For the CDR3, the DNA is TGTGCCAGCAGCTTACTGGGAGGACAGGGGGGAGATGAGCAGTACTTC. Its protein is CASSLLGGQGGDEQYF.

Many counts were recorded for this clonotype. The chain employs TRBV6-2 or TRBV6-3 and TRBJ2-3, with D perhaps TRBD2 (5 bases). This CDR3 contains 14 residues. Per the germline V gene, CDR1 is MNHEY and CDR2 is SVGEGT. V was clipped by 0 bases and J by 5 bases, with 9 bases between them. Here the CDR3 reads CASSYSYGRDTQYF. The CDR3 DNA is TGTGCCAGCAGTTACTCATATGGGAGAGATACGCAGTATTTT.

This sequence joins TRBV12-3 or TRBV12-4 and TRBJ2-7; possibly TRBD2 for D (6 bases). V was cut by 3 bases and J by 2 bases, with 11 bases left in between. CDR3 length equals 14 residues. The CDR3 reads CASSFRGSPYEQYF. The CDR3 DNA sequence: TGTGCCAGCAGTTTTCGGGGGAGCCCCTACGAGCAGTACTTC.

This clonotype has a handful of counts. The chain uses TRBV15 and TRBJ2-5, with D tentatively TRBD1 (6 bases). In germline, CDR1 is LNHNV, CDR2 YYDKDF (reference sequence). The V end was cut by 4 bases, the J end by 12 bases, with 18 bases between. The CDR3 extends over 13 amino acids. CDR3 nucleotides: TGTGCCACCAGCATCATTGGGCGGGCAGGGGAGTACTTC. Translating it yields CATSIIGRAGEYF.

The gene calls are TRBV4-2 and TRBJ1-5; possibly TRBD1 for D (6 bases). CDR3 length equals 15 residues. Trimming pared 3 bases from V and 7 bases from J, leaving 16 bases between. Germline V CDR1 and CDR2: LGHNA, YNFKEQ. CDR3 DNA: TGTGCCAGCAGCCAGGAAAACAGGGTTGGGCAGCCCCAGCATTTT. It codes for CASSQENRVGQPQHF.

The chain carries TRBV19 and TRBJ2-7; TRBD2 matches 9 bases. CDR3 length equals 14 residues. Trimming took 3 bases from V and 4 from J; bases not matched to a gene: 4. Looked up from germline, CDR1 is LNHDA and CDR2 is SQIVND (reference sequence). CDR3 in DNA: TGTGCCAGTAGTATGATTAGCGGGAGTTACGAGCAGTACTTC. This translates into CASSMISGSYEQYF.

This clonotype appeared a few times. This rearrangement joins TRBV28 to TRBJ1-2; no clear D. V was cut by 3 bases and J by 3 bases, with 17 bases left in between. CDR3 length equals 16 residues. Germline V gives CDR1 MDHEN, CDR2 SYDVKM. CDR3 loop: CASSFFGWQDDYGYTF. CDR3 in DNA: TGTGCCAGCAGTTTCTTCGGGTGGCAGGATGACTATGGCTACACCTTC.

This clonotype has ten or more counts. The J gene is TRBJ1-1, the V gene TRBV11-2; TRBD1 might be the D (5 bases). V dropped 1 base and J dropped 1 base, with 10 bases sitting between them. Per germline, CDR1 SGHAT and CDR2 FQNNGV. The CDR3 has 15 residues. The CDR3 bases are TGTGCCAGCAGCTTAGGAGGGACCCCGAACACTGAAGCTTTCTTT. It specifies CASSLGGTPNTEAFF.

In this sample, this clonotype turned up many times. V and J are TRBV27 and TRBJ2-5; 13 positions match TRBD2. Per the germline V gene, CDR1 is MNHEY and CDR2 is SMNVEV (reference sequence). Germline trimming cut 6 bases from V and 5 bases from J; bases unmatched to any gene: 12. This CDR3 has 17 residues. CDR3 loop: CASRRGTSGALWETQYF. The CDR3 DNA is TGTGCCAGCAGAAGAGGGACTAGCGGGGCCCTTTGGGAGACCCAGTACTTC.

This clonotype occurred many times. The chain has TRBV27 and TRBJ1-1, with D perhaps matching TRBD1 (6 bases). V was pared by 3 bases and J by 8 bases, with 13 bases between. The CDR3 is 13 amino acids. Germline CDR1 MNHEY, CDR2 SMNVEV (reference sequence). The CDR3 region has the DNA TGTGCCAGCAGTTTCCTCGGGGGCGGGGAAGCTTTCTTT. Encoded protein: CASSFLGGGEAFF.

This rearrangement joins TRBV28 to TRBJ2-5; 7 nucleotides align to TRBD2. This CDR3 is built from 11 residues. CDR1 is MDHEN, CDR2 SYDVKM, per germline. Trimming removed 5 bases from V and 7 bases from J; junction bases left unmatched: 1. The CDR3 sequence is CASSGEGTQYF. The DNA for the CDR3 is TGTGCCAGCAGTGGGGAGGGGACCCAGTACTTC.

This clonotype came up a few times. The chain is built from TRBV27 and TRBJ1-1, with D tentatively TRBD1 (6 bases). This CDR3 region has 14 residues. CDR1 and CDR2 from the germline V gene are MNHEY and SMNVEV (reference sequence). V dropped 2 bases and J dropped 3 bases, with 10 bases sitting between them. The CDR3, as DNA: TGTGCCAGCAGTTTAACAGGGACCTACACTGAAGCTTTCTTT. It specifies CASSLTGTYTEAFF.

The chain carries TRBV28 and TRBJ2-6, with a possible D match to TRBD2 (6 bases). Germline lookup yields CDR1 MDHEN and CDR2 SYDVKM. The CDR3 length is 18 residues. V lost 5 bases, J lost 0 bases, and 17 bases lay in between. CDR3 loop: CASSGRGTDVSGANVLTF. The CDR3 DNA sequence: TGTGCCAGCAGTGGACGCGGGACCGACGTCTCTGGGGCCAACGTCCTGACTTTC.

The table lists this clonotype with many counts. The V and J genes are TRBV20-1 and TRBJ2-1, with 10 bases aligning to TRBD2. The CDR3 sequence is 17 residues long. The V gene's germline CDR1 is DFQATT and CDR2 SNEGSKA (reference sequence). V lost 7 bases to trimming and J lost 7 bases; unmatched junction nucleotides: 19. CDR3 nucleotides: TGCAGTGTTCCAAACGGACTAGCGGTCCCCTTAGGGAATGAGCAGTTCTTC. Translated: CSVPNGLAVPLGNEQFF.